Below, 15 T cell receptor beta chains from the same sample are listed, as sequenced in a study of blood T cell repertoires in COVID-19. Clones were sequenced by immunoSEQ multiplex PCR, and TCRdb holds only the in-frame ones, with some missing. The profile shows 200,000 to 250,000 clones, 85% to 90% of them singletons. Sequencing was carried out using peripheral blood. All receptors derive from a woman in her seventies with active or convalescent COVID-19.

CDR3 sequence (DNA): TGTGCCAGCAGCTTGGGGCAGTCTAACTATGGCTACACCTTC. Its translation: CASSLGQSNYGYTF. J is TRBJ1-2 and V is TRBV7-6, with a tentative D call TRBD1 (5 bases). Germline assignment: CDR1 SGHVS and CDR2 FNYEAQ. This CDR3 contains 14 residues. V lost 3 bases and J lost 0, with 8 bases in between.

This sequence joins TRBV7-2 and TRBJ1-2, with a possible D match to TRBD1 (5 bases). The CDR3 is made up of 15 amino acids. V was pared by 5 bases and J by 8 bases, with 21 bases between. Germline values: CDR1 SGHTA, CDR2 FQGNSA. The CDR3 reads CASSKRRGVDTGYTF. For the CDR3, the DNA is TGTGCCAGCAGCAAAAGGCGGGGAGTGGACACAGGCTACACCTTC.

J is TRBJ1-2 and V is TRBV18; 7 bases fit TRBD1. The ends lost 5 bases at V and 4 bases at J; junction bases unmatched: 10. Germline values: CDR1 KGHSH, CDR2 LQKENI. CDR3 length equals 15 residues. CDR3 sequence: CASSIRGSAPYGYTF. Here the CDR3 DNA reads TGTGCCAGCTCAATCAGGGGGTCAGCCCCCTATGGCTACACCTTC.

The chain couples TRBV27 to TRBJ1-6; D perhaps matches TRBD1 (5 bases). The CDR3 consists of 14 residues. The germline V gene encodes CDR1 MNHEY and CDR2 SMNVEV (reference sequence). The ends were cut back, 3 bases at V and 10 bases at J, with 13 bases in the middle. The CDR3 DNA is TGTGCCAGCAGTTTTAGGGGCGAAAGGTCACCCCTCCACTTT. Its protein is CASSFRGERSPLHF.

The genes are TRBV27 and TRBJ2-3; D might be TRBD2 (7 bases). CDR1 and CDR2 (germline): MNHEY, SMNVEV (reference sequence). The CDR3 runs to 15 residues. V lost 3 bases and J 0 bases, leaving 10 bases between the germline ends. The CDR3 region is CASSLGGHSTDTQYF. The CDR3, as DNA: TGTGCCAGCAGTTTGGGGGGGCATAGCACAGATACGCAGTATTTT.

The rearrangement joins TRBV2 to TRBJ2-3; TRBD1 matches at 10 bases. Germline V lookup: CDR1 SNHLY, CDR2 FYNNEI. With 10 bases clipped from V and 5 bases from J, the junction kept 6 bases outside the gene matches. This CDR3 spans 13 amino acids. DNA of the CDR3: TGTGCCACCAGACAGGGGGCAGGAGATACGCAGTATTTT. Translated: CATRQGAGDTQYF.

The V gene is TRBV21-1, the J gene TRBJ1-4; the D call in the table, TRBD1, was not verified against the DNA. TRBV21-1 is recorded as a pseudogene. The CDR3 is made up of 13 amino acids. The CDR3 DNA is TGTGCCAGCAGCAGGGGCGTAGGTGAAAAACTGTTTTTT. Its protein is CASSRGVGEKLFF.

This chain connects TRBV19 to TRBJ1-2; no reliable D call. Trimming removed 3 bases from V and 8 bases from J, with 10 bases in between. The CDR3 spans 12 residues. The germline V gene has CDR1 LNHDA and CDR2 SQIVND (reference sequence). The CDR3 protein is CASSISAGGYTF. In nucleotides, the CDR3 is TGTGCCAGTAGTATTTCCGCAGGCGGCTACACCTTC.

This chain uses TRBV27 with TRBJ1-5; D perhaps matches TRBD1 (6 bases). V lost 5 bases and J 5 bases, leaving 16 bases between the germline ends. Germline V gene data show CDR1 as MNHEY and CDR2 as SMNVEV (reference sequence). The CDR3 covers 15 residues. The CDR3 here is CASSKYRVVDQPQHF. The DNA for the CDR3 is TGTGCCAGCAGTAAATACAGGGTTGTTGATCAGCCCCAGCATTTT.

This clone was counted only a few times. V is TRBV19 and J is TRBJ1-6; 7 nucleotides align to TRBD1. In germline, CDR1 is LNHDA, CDR2 SQIVND (reference sequence). V shed 3 bases, J shed 7 bases, and the junction held 3 bases outside the gene matches. CDR3 length: 14 residues. The CDR3 reads CASSIVQGNSPLHF. CDR3 nucleotides: TGTGCCAGTAGTATTGTACAGGGGAATTCACCCCTCCACTTT.

The chain uses TRBV19 and TRBJ1-5; 7 bases agree with TRBD1. In germline, CDR1 is LNHDA, CDR2 SQIVND (reference sequence). The CDR3 totals 15 residues. Germline trimming cut 3 bases from V and 7 bases from J; bases unmatched to any gene: 9. The CDR3 loop is CASSIYRGLGQPQHF. The CDR3 DNA follows: TGTGCCAGTAGTATCTACAGGGGCCTGGGGCAGCCCCAGCATTTT.

V gene TRBV19 combines with J gene TRBJ2-1, with a tentative D call TRBD2 (6 bases). The germline V gene encodes CDR1 LNHDA and CDR2 SQIVND (reference sequence). The CDR3 is 14 residues long. Trimming removed 0 bases at V and 14 bases at J, with 17 bases between. The CDR3 is CASSIEEGTKRKFF. CDR3 nucleotide sequence: TGTGCCAGTAGTATAGAGGAGGGGACCAAGCGGAAGTTCTTC.

The chain links TRBV11-2 to TRBJ1-2; 7 positions agree with TRBD1. Looked up from germline, CDR1 is SGHAT and CDR2 is FQNNGV. CDR3 size: 13 residues. Trimming at V came to 5 bases and at J to 3 bases, leaving 3 bases not matched to a gene. The CDR3 sequence: CASSVQGYYGYTF. As DNA, the CDR3 is TGTGCCAGCAGCGTACAGGGGTACTATGGCTACACCTTC.

V and J are TRBV12-5 and TRBJ2-7, with D possibly TRBD1 on 5 matching bases. Germline V gene sequence: CDR1 LGHNT, CDR2 FRNRAP. This CDR3 contains 12 residues. Trimming removed 7 bases at V and 3 bases at J, with 10 bases between. The CDR3 DNA is TGTGCTAGTGTAGGGGTACGCTACGAGCAGTACTTC. As protein: CASVGVRYEQYF.

The chain has TRBV5-1 and TRBJ1-1; D unresolved. V was trimmed by 1 base and J by 1 base, leaving 8 bases between them. The germline V gene has CDR1 SGHRS and CDR2 YFSETQ. The CDR3 runs 14 residues. The CDR3 DNA reads TGCGCCAGCAGCTTGCTCCCCGGGAACACTGAAGCTTTCTTT. It is translated as CASSLLPGNTEAFF.